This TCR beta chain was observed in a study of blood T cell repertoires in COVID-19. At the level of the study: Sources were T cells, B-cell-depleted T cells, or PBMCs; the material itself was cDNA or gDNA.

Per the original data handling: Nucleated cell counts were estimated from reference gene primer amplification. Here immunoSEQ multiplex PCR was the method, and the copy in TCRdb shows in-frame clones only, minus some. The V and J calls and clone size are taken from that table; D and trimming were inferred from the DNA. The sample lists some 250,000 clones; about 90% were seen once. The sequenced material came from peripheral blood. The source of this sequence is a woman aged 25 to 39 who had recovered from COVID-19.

The CDR3 protein is CASSPTSIAGGPYNEQFF. DNA for the CDR3: TGTGCCAGCAGCCCAACTTCGATAGCGGGGGGGCCGTACAATGAGCAGTTCTTC. This chain connects TRBV5-4 to TRBJ2-1, with 11 bases aligning to TRBD2. The length of the CDR3 is 18 residues. Unmatched junction bases numbered 13, after V lost 4 bases and J lost 4 bases. In germline, CDR1 is SGHNT, CDR2 YYREEE (reference sequence).